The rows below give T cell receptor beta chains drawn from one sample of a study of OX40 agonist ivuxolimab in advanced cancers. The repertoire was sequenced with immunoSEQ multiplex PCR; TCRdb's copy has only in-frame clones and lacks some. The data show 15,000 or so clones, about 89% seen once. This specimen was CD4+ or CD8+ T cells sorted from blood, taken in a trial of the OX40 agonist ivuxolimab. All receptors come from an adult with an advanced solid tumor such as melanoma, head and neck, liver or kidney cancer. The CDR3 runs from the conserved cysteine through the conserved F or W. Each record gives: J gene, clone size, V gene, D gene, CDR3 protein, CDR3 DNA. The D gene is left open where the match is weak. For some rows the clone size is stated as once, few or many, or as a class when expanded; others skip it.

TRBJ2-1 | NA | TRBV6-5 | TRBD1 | CASRGQFNEQFF | TGTGCCAGCAGGGGACAGTTCAATGAGCAGTTCTTC
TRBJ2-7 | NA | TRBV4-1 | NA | CASSQDETFPYEQYF | TGCGCCAGCAGCCAAGATGAGACTTTCCCCTACGAGCAGTACTTC
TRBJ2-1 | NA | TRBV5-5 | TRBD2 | CASSLVLAGGMNEQFF | TGTGCCAGCAGCTTGGTTCTAGCGGGAGGGATGAATGAGCAGTTCTTC
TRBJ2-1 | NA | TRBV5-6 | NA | CASRRGHEQFF | TGTGCCAGCAGGAGGGGTCATGAGCAGTTCTTC
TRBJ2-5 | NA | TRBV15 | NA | CATSSPGAGEETQYF | TGTGCCACCAGCAGCCCTGGGGCAGGGGAAGAGACCCAGTACTTC
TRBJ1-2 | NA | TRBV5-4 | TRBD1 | CASSLRDRSNYGYTF | TGTGCCAGCAGCTTGAGGGACAGATCTAACTATGGCTACACCTTC
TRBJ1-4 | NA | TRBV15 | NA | CATSRVTAGPNEKLFF | TGTGCCACCAGCAGAGTTACAGCGGGACCTAATGAAAAACTGTTTTTT
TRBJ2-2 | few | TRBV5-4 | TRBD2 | CASSLSSQGLEHTGELFF | TGTGCCAGCAGCCTCAGTTCCCAAGGACTAGAGCACACCGGGGAGCTGTTTTTT
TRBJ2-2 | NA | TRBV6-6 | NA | CASSYTGQNTGELFF | TGTGCCAGCAGTTACACGGGACAGAACACCGGGGAGCTGTTTTTT
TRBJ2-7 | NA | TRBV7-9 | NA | CASGGNRAYYEQYF | TGTGCCAGCGGTGGAAACAGGGCCTACTACGAGCAGTACTTC
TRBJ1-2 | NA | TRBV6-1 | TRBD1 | CASSARTGLPNYGYTF | TGTGCCAGCAGTGCCCGGACAGGCCTCCCTAACTATGGCTACACCTTC
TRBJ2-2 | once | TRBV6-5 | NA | CASSYSLRVDTGELFF | TGTGCCAGCAGTTACTCTCTCAGGGTTGACACCGGGGAGCTGTTTTTT
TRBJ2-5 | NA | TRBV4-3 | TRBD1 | CASSQGDRAVETQYF | TGCGCCAGCAGCCAAGGGGACAGGGCGGTAGAGACCCAGTACTTC
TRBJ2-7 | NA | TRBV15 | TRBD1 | CATSTRDRDYEQYF | TGTGCCACCAGCACGCGGGACAGGGACTACGAGCAGTACTTC
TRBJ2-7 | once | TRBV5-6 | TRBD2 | CASSRDYYEQYF | TGTGCCAGCAGCCGGGACTACTACGAGCAGTACTTC
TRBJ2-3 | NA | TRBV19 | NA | CASSIDRRGDTQYF | TGTGCCAGTAGTATAGATCGTCGGGGGGATACGCAGTATTTT
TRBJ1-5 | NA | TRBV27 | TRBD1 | CASSPGTGGKNQPQHF | TGTGCCAGCAGTCCCGGGACAGGGGGAAAAAATCAGCCCCAGCATTTT
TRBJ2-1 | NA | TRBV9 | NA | CASSVAGFMNEQFF | TGTGCCAGCAGCGTAGCGGGGTTTATGAATGAGCAGTTCTTC
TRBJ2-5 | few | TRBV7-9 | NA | CASSSRGRETQYF | TGTGCCAGCAGCTCCCGGGGACGGGAGACCCAGTACTTC
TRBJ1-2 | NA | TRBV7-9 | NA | CASSPSTGEGIYSYTF | TGTGCCAGCAGCCCAAGTACGGGGGAGGGAATATATAGCTACACCTTC
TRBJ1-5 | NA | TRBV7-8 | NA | CASSLEPRGSNQPQHF | TGTGCCAGCAGCTTAGAACCCAGGGGTAGCAATCAGCCCCAGCATTTT
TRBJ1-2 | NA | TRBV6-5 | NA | CASSSGSYGYTF | TGTGCCAGTAGTTCAGGGAGCTATGGCTACACCTTC
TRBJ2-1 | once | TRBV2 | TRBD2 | CASSVTSGRAAYEQFF | TGTGCCAGCAGTGTAACTAGCGGGAGGGCCGCCTATGAGCAGTTCTTC
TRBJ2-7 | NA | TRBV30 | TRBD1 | CAWKSRDSHYEQYF | TGTGCCTGGAAATCCCGGGACAGTCATTACGAGCAGTACTTC
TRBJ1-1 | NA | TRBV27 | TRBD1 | CASALAQGWWGEAFF | TGTGCCAGCGCTTTGGCACAGGGGTGGTGGGGTGAAGCTTTCTTT
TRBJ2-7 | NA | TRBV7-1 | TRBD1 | CASSPWTGAYEQYF | TGTGCCAGCAGCCCATGGACAGGGGCCTACGAGCAGTACTTC
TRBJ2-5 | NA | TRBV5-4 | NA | CASSFGQNQETQYF | TGTGCCAGCAGCTTCGGACAGAACCAAGAGACCCAGTACTTC
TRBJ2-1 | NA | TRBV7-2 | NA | CASRRRGGYNEQFF | TGTGCCAGCAGGCGGAGGGGGGGCTACAATGAGCAGTTCTTC
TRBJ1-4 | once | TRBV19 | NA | CASSKTAATNEKLFF | TGTGCCAGTAGTAAGACAGCTGCAACTAATGAAAAACTGTTTTTT
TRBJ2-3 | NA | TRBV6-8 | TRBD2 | CASSPTLLAGWGTDTQYF | TGTGCCAGCAGTCCCACCCTACTAGCGGGATGGGGCACAGATACGCAGTATTTT
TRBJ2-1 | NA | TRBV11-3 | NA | CASSLTLGRSNEQFF | TGTGCCAGCAGCTTAACTCTTGGACGCAGCAATGAGCAGTTCTTC
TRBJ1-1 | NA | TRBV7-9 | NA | CASSLGRGDTEAFF | TGTGCCAGCAGCTTAGGCCGTGGGGACACTGAAGCTTTCTTT
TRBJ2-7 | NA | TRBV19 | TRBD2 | CASSIWTSGSYEQYF | TGTGCCAGTAGTATTTGGACTAGCGGGAGTTACGAGCAGTACTTC
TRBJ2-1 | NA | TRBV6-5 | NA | CASSYISSSYNEQFF | TGTGCCAGCAGTTACATATCGAGCTCCTACAATGAGCAGTTCTTC
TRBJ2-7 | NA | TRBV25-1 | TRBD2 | CASSPLGASGGSPYEQYF | TGTGCCAGCAGCCCCCTCGGGGCTAGCGGGGGCTCCCCCTACGAGCAGTACTTC
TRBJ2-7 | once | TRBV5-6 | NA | CASSLGLGPARYEQYF | TGTGCCAGCAGCTTGGGTCTGGGTCCCGCCCGCTACGAGCAGTACTTC
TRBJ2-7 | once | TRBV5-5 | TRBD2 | CASSFPPGGAYTYEQYF | TGTGCCAGCAGCTTCCCACCGGGGGGAGCTTATACCTACGAGCAGTACTTC